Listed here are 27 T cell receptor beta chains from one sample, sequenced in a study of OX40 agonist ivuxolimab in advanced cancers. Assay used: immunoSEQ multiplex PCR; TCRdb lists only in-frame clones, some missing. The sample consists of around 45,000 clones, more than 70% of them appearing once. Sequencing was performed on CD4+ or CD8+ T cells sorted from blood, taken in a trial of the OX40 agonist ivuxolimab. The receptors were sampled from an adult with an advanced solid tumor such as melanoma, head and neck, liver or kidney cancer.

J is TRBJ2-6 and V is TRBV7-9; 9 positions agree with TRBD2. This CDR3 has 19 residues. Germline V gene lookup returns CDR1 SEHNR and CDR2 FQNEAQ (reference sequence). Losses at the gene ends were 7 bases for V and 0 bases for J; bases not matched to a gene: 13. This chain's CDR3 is CASILFSGGFSSGANVLTF. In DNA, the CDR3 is TGTGCCAGCATCCTTTTTAGCGGGGGCTTTAGCTCTGGGGCCAACGTCCTGACTTTC.

CDR3 DNA sequence: TGTGCCAGCAGGACGTCGAGGGCCCCCTACGAGCAGTACTTC. Translation gives CASRTSRAPYEQYF. This chain joins TRBV11-3 and TRBJ2-7; tentative D call: TRBD2 (5 bases). V was trimmed by 6 bases and J by 2 bases, leaving 14 bases between them. This CDR3 is 14 amino acids long. Germline-derived CDR1 and CDR2 are SGHNT and YENEEA.

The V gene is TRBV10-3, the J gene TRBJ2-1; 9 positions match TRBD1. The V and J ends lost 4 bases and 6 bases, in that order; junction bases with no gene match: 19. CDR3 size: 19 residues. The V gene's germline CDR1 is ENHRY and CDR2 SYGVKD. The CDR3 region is CAISVMDRGSSSATNEQFF. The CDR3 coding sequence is TGTGCCATCAGTGTTATGGACAGGGGATCTAGCTCGGCTACCAATGAGCAGTTCTTC.

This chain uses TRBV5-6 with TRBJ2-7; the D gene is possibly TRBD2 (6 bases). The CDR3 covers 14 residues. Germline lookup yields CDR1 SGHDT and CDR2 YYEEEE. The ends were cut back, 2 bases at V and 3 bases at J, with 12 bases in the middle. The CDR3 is CASSLLAKRYEQYF. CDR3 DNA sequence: TGTGCCAGCAGCTTACTAGCAAAGCGCTACGAGCAGTACTTC.

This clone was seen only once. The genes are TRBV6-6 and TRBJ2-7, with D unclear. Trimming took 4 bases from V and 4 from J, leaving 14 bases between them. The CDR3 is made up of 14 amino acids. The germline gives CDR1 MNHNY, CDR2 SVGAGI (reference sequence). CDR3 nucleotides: TGTGCCAGCAGTTCCCGGTCCCCGGTGTACGAGCAGTACTTC. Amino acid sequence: CASSSRSPVYEQYF.

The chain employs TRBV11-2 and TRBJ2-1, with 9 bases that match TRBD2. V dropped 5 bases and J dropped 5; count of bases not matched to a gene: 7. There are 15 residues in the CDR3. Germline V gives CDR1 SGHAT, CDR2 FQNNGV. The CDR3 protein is CASSPREGLNNEQFF. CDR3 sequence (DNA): TGTGCCAGCAGCCCGCGGGAGGGCCTCAACAATGAGCAGTTCTTC.

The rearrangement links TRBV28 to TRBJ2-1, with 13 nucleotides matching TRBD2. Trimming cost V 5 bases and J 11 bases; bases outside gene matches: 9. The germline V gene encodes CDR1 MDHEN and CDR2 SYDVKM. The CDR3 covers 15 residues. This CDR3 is CASSRPRTSGSKQFF. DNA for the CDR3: TGTGCCAGCAGTCGCCCGCGGACTAGCGGGAGTAAGCAGTTCTTC.

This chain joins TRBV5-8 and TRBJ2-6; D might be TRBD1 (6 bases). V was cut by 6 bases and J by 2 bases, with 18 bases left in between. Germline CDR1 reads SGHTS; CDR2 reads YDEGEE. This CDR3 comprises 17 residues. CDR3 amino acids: CASIPTGKKTGANVLTF. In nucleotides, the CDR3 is TGTGCCAGCATACCCACAGGGAAGAAGACTGGGGCCAACGTCCTGACTTTC.

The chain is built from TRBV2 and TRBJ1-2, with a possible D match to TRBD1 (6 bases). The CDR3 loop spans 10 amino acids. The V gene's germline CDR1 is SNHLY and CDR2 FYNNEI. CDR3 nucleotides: TGTGCAGTACAGGGATATGGCTACACCTTC. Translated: CAVQGYGYTF.

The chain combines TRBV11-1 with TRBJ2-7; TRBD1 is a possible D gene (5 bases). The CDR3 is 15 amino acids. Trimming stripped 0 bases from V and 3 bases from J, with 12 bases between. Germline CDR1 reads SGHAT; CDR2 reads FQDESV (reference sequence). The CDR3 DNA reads TGTGCCAGCAGCTTAGCCCCAGGGATCGGCTACGAGCAGTACTTC. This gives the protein CASSLAPGIGYEQYF.

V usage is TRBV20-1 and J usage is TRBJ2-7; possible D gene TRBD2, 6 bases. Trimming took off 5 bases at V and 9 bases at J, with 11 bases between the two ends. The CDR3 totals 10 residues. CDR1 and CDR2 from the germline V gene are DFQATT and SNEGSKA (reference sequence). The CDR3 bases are TGCAGTGCTCTTAGTAGCGGGCAGTACTTC. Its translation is CSALSSGQYF.

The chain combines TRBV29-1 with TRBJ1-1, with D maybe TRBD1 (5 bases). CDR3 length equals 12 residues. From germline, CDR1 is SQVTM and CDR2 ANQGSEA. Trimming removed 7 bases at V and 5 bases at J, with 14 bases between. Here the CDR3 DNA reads TGCAGCGCTACGAAAGAGGGGACTGAAGCTTTCTTT. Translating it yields CSATKEGTEAFF. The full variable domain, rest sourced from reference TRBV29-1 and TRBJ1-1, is SAVISQKPSRDICQRGTSLTIQCQVDSQVTMMFWYRQQPGQSLTLIATANQGSEATYESGFVIDKFPISRPNLTFSTLTVSNMSPEDSSIYLCSATKEGTEAFFGQGTRLTVV.

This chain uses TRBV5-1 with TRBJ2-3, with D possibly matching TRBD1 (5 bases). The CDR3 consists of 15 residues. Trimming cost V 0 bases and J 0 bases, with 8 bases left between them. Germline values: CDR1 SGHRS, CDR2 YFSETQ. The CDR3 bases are TGCGCCAGCAGCTTGGCAGGGTACAGCACAGATACGCAGTATTTT. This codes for CASSLAGYSTDTQYF.

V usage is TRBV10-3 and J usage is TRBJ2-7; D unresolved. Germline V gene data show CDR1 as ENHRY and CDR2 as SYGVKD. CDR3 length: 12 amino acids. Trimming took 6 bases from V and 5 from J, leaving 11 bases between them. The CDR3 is CAIRESGHEQYF. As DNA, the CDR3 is TGTGCCATCAGGGAGAGTGGCCACGAGCAGTACTTC.

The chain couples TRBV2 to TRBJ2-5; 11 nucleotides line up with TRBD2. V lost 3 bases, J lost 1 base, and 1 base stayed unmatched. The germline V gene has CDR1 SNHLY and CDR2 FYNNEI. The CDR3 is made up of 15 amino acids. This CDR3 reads CASSEGTSGQETQYF. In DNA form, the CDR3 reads TGTGCCAGCAGTGAGGGGACTAGCGGCCAAGAGACCCAGTACTTC.

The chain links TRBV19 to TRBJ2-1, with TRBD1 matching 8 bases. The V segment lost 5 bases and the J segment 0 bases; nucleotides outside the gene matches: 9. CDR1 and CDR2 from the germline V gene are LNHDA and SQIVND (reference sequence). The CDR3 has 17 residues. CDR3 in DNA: TGTGCCAGTAGTCGAGACAGGGGATTTAGCTCCTACAATGAGCAGTTCTTC. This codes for CASSRDRGFSSYNEQFF.

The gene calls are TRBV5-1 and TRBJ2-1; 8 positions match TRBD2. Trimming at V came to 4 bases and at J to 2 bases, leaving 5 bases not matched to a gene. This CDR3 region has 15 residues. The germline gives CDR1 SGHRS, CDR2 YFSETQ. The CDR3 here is CASSTASGPYNEQFF. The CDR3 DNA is TGCGCCAGCAGCACGGCTAGCGGGCCCTACAATGAGCAGTTCTTC.

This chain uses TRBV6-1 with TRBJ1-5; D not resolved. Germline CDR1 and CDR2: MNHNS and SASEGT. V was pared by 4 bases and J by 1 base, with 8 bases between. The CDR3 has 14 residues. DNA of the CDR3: TGTGCCAGCAGTGGTGTAGTAAGCAATCAGCCCCAGCATTTT. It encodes CASSGVVSNQPQHF.

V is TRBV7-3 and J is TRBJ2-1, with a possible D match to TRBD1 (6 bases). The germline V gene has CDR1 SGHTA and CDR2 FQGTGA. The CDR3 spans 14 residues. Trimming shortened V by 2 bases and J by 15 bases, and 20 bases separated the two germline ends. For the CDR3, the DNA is TGTGCCAGCAGCTTAGACTCGGCGGACAGTCTAGTGTTCTTC. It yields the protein CASSLDSADSLVFF.

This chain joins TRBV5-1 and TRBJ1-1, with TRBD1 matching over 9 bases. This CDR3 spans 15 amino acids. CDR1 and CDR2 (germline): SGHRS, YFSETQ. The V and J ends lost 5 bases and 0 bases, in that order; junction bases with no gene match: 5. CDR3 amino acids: CASRGQGSMNTEAFF. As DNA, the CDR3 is TGCGCCAGCAGAGGACAGGGGAGCATGAACACTGAAGCTTTCTTT. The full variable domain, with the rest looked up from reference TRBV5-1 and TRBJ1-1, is KAGVTQTPRYLIKTRGQQVTLSCSPISGHRSVSWYQQTPGQGLQFLFEYFSETQRNKGNFPGRFSGRQFSNSRSEMNVSTLELGDSALYLCASRGQGSMNTEAFFGQGTRLTVV.

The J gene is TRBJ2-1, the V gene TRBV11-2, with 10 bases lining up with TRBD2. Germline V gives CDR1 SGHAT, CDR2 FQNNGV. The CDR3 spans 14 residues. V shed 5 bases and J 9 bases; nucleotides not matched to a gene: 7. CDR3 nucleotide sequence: TGTGCCAGCAGCCCGGGACTAGCGTTCACTGAGCAGTTCTTC. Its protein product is CASSPGLAFTEQFF.

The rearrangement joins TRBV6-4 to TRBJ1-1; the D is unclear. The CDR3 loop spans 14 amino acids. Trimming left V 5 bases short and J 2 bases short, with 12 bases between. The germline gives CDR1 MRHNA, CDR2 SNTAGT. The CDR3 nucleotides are TGTGCCAGCAGTTTAGACACCTCAAACACTGAAGCTTTCTTT. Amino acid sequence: CASSLDTSNTEAFF.

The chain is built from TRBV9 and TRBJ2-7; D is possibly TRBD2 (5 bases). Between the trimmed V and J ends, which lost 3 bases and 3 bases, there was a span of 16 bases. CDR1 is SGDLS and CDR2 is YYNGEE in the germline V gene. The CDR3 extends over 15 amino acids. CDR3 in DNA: TGTGCCAGCAGCGCCGGTGGACTGGTCGACTACGAGCAGTACTTC. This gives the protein CASSAGGLVDYEQYF.

CDR3 amino acids: CALLPGLAGGPGETQYF. The CDR3 DNA follows: TGTGCCTTGCTGCCGGGACTAGCGGGAGGGCCGGGGGAGACCCAGTACTTC. The rearrangement joins TRBV30 to TRBJ2-5, with 16 bases that match TRBD2. J lost 5 bases, V lost 7 bases, and 13 bases had no gene match. The V gene's germline CDR1 is GTSNPN and CDR2 SVGIG (reference sequence). The CDR3 totals 17 residues.

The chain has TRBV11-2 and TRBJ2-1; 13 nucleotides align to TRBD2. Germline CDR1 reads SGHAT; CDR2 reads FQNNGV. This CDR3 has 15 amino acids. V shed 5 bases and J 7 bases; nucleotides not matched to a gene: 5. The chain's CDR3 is CASSIGLAGVNEQFF. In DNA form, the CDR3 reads TGTGCCAGCAGCATCGGACTAGCGGGAGTAAATGAGCAGTTCTTC.

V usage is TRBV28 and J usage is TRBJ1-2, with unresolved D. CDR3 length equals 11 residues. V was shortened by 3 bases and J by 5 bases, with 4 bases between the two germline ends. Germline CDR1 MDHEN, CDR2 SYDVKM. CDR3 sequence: CASSFPYGYTF. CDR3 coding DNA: TGTGCCAGCAGTTTTCCGTATGGCTACACCTTC.

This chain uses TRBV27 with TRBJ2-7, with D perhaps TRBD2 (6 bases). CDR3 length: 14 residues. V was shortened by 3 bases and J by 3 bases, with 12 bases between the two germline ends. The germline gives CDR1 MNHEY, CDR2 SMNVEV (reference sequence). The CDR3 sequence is CASSFRAGNYEQYF. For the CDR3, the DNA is TGTGCCAGCAGTTTCAGGGCGGGGAACTACGAGCAGTACTTC.